These 8 T cell receptor beta chains were all obtained from the same sample, sequenced in a study of vaccination effects on CD4 cells after COVID-19. A roughly ten-day culture period preceded the isolation of CD4+ T cells. Each participant was given two doses of one vaccine (BNT162b2 or mRNA-1273). Sequenced by immunoSEQ multiplex PCR; TCRdb stores in-frame clones only, minus some. The sample yields approximately 61,000 clones, around four fifths seen once. These receptors are not linked to any known antigen. The sequencing here drew on CD4+ T cells from PBMCs cultured without peptide, taken after COVID-19 vaccination. The receptors stem from a human donor who received a COVID-19 vaccine.

This clone showed up just a few times. This rearrangement joins TRBV2 to TRBJ1-1; 7 bases agree with TRBD1. This CDR3 contains 13 residues. The germline V gene encodes CDR1 SNHLY and CDR2 FYNNEI. V lost 3 bases to trimming and J lost 5 bases; unmatched junction nucleotides: 3. In nucleotides, the CDR3 is TGTGCCAGCAGTGATCTGGGACAGACTGAAGCTTTCTTT. This translates into CASSDLGQTEAFF.

This clone was seen just once. The chain combines TRBV5-4 with TRBJ1-2; perhaps TRBD1 as D (5 bases). The germline gives CDR1 SGHNT, CDR2 YYREEE (reference sequence). CDR3 length equals 13 residues. The V end lost 2 bases, the J end lost 8 bases, and 13 bases lay between the germline ends. CDR3 DNA sequence: TGTGCCAGCAGCTTAGACAGCCGGGGAGGCTACACCTTC. Its translation: CASSLDSRGGYTF.

The chain has TRBV6-5 and TRBJ2-3; D may be TRBD2 (6 bases). V gave up 5 bases and J gave up 0 bases, with 9 bases separating them. Germline CDR1 MNHEY, CDR2 SVGAGI. This CDR3 spans 14 amino acids. CDR3 loop: CASSLRESTDTQYF. CDR3 coding DNA: TGTGCCAGCAGTCTGCGGGAAAGCACAGATACGCAGTATTTT.

This sequence joins TRBV5-6 and TRBJ2-7; D ambiguous. Trimming removed 0 bases from V and 2 bases from J, with 6 bases in between. The CDR3 spans 13 residues. Germline-derived CDR1 and CDR2 are SGHDT and YYEEEE. CDR3 region: CASSLAQTYEQYF. The CDR3 nucleotides are TGTGCCAGCAGCTTGGCGCAGACCTACGAGCAGTACTTC.

The chain is built from TRBV19 and TRBJ2-2, with a possible D match to TRBD1 (6 bases). The CDR3 totals 14 residues. Germline-derived CDR1 and CDR2 are LNHDA and SQIVND (reference sequence). V lost 9 bases and J 1 base, leaving 12 bases between the germline ends. The CDR3 nucleotides are TGTGCCAGCTCACCCAGGGGGAACACCGGGGAGCTGTTTTTT. Translated: CASSPRGNTGELFF.

V gene TRBV30 combines with J gene TRBJ2-2; D gene unclear. The CDR3 is made up of 11 amino acids. V lost 8 bases to trimming and J lost 4 bases, with 8 bases between them. Germline V gene sequence: CDR1 GTSNPN, CDR2 SVGIG (reference sequence). CDR3 protein: CAHGTTGELFF. The DNA for the CDR3 is TGTGCCCACGGCACCACCGGGGAGCTGTTTTTT.

The rearrangement uses TRBV7-9 and TRBJ2-3; 8 positions match TRBD1. The CDR3 spans 17 residues. V dropped 4 bases and J dropped 6; count of bases not matched to a gene: 15. Germline values: CDR1 SEHNR, CDR2 FQNEAQ (reference sequence). CDR3 bases: TGTGCCAGCAGCTCTCATTGGAAACACAGGGACAGGGATACGCAGTATTTT. It codes for CASSSHWKHRDRDTQYF.

CDR3 DNA: TGTGCCAGCAGCCAGGTCACGGTACGAAGCCCCGGGGAGCTGTTTTTT. Encoded protein: CASSQVTVRSPGELFF. The V gene is TRBV3-1 (or the pseudogene TRBV3-2), the J gene TRBJ2-2; D gene uncertain. Trimming removed 3 bases at V and 6 bases at J, with 17 bases between. CDR1 is LGHDT and CDR2 is YNNKEL in the germline V gene (reference sequence). This CDR3 comprises 16 residues.